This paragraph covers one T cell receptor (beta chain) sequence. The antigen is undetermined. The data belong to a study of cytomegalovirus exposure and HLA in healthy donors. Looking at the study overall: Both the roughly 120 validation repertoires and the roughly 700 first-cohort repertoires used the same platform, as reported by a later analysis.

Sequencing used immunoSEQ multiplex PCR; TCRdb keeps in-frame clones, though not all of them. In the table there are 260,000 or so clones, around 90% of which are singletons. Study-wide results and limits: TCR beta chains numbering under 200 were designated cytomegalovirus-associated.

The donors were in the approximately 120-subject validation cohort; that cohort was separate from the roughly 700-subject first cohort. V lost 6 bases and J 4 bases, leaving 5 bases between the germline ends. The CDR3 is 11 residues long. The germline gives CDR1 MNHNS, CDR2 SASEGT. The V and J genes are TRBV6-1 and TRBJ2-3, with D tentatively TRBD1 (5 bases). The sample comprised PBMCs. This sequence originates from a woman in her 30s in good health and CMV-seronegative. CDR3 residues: CASSRADTQYF. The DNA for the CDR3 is TGTGCCAGCAGCAGGGCAGATACGCAGTATTTT.